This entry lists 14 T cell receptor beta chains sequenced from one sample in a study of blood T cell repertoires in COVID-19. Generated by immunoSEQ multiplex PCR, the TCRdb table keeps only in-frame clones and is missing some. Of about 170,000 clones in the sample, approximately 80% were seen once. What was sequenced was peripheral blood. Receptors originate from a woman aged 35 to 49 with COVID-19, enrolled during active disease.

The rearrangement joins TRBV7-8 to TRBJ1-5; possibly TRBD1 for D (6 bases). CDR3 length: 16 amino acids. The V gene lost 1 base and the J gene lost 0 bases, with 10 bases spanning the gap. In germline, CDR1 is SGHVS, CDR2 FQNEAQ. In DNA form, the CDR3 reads TGTGCCAGCAGCTTAGGGGACACCTTTAGCAATCAGCCCCAGCATTTT. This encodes CASSLGDTFSNQPQHF.

The CDR3 DNA is TGTGCCAGCAGCTTGGGGCCAAGACTAGCGGGCCCCGAGCAGTACTTC. Its protein product is CASSLGPRLAGPEQYF. V is TRBV5-6 and J is TRBJ2-7, with TRBD2 matching 10 bases. This CDR3 has 16 amino acids. The germline gives CDR1 SGHDT, CDR2 YYEEEE. V lost 0 bases, J lost 6 bases, and 9 bases stayed unmatched.

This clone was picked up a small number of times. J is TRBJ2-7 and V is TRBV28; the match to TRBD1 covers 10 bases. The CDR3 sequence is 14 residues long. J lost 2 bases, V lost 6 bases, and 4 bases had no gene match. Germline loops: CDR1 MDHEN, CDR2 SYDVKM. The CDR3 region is CASRSGTGAYEQYF. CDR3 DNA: TGTGCCAGCAGGTCCGGGACAGGGGCCTACGAGCAGTACTTC.

CDR3 bases: TGCGCCAGCAGGCCCCGGGACAATAATGAAAAACTGTTTTTT. This codes for CASRPRDNNEKLFF. This chain uses TRBV5-1 with TRBJ1-4; possibly TRBD1 for D (6 bases). CDR3 length: 14 residues. V shed 5 bases and J shed 4 bases, with 12 bases lying between them. The V gene's germline CDR1 is SGHRS and CDR2 YFSETQ. Combining the CDR3 with reference TRBV5-1 and TRBJ1-4 gives the whole variable domain KAGVTQTPRYLIKTRGQQVTLSCSPISGHRSVSWYQQTPGQGLQFLFEYFSETQRNKGNFPGRFSGRQFSNSRSEMNVSTLELGDSALYLCASRPRDNNEKLFFGSGTQLSVL.

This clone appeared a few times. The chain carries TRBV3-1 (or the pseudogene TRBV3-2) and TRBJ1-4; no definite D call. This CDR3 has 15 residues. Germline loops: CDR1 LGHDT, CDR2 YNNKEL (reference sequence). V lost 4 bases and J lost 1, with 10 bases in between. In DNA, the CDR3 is TGTGCCAGCAGCCCACGCGGGATAACTAATGAAAAACTGTTTTTT. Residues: CASSPRGITNEKLFF.

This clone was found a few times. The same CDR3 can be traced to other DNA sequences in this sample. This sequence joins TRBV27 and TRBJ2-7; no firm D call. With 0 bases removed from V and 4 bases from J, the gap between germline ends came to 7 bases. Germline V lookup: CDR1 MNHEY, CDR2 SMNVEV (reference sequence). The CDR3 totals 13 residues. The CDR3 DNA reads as TGTGCCAGCAGTTTATCGAAGAGTTACGAGCAGTACTTC. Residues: CASSLSKSYEQYF.

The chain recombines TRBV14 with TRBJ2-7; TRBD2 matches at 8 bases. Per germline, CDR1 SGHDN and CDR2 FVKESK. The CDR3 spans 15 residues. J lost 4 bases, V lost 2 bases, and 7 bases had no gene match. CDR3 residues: CASSQQRETIYEQYF. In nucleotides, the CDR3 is TGTGCCAGCAGCCAACAGCGGGAGACTATTTACGAGCAGTACTTC.

The DNA of the CDR3 is TGTGCCAGCAGCCGCACACAGGGCAGCTCCTACGAGCAGTACTTC. Translated: CASSRTQGSSYEQYF. This rearrangement joins TRBV3-1 (or the pseudogene TRBV3-2) to TRBJ2-7; D may be TRBD1 (6 bases). The CDR3 length is 15 residues. In germline, CDR1 is LGHDT, CDR2 YNNKEL (reference sequence). V was clipped by 4 bases and J by 0 bases, with 13 bases between them.

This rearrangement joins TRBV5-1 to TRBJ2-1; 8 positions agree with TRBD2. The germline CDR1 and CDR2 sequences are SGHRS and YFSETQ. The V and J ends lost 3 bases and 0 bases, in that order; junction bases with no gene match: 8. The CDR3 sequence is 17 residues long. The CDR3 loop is CASSSPGGTSSYNEQFF. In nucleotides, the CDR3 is TGCGCCAGCAGCTCCCCGGGGGGGACTAGCTCCTACAATGAGCAGTTCTTC.

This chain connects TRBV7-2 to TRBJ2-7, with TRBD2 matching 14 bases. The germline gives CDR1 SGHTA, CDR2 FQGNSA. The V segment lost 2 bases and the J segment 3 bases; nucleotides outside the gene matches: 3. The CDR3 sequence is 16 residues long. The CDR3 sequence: CASSLYGTSGSYEQYF. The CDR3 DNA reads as TGTGCCAGCAGCTTATACGGGACTAGCGGGAGCTACGAGCAGTACTTC. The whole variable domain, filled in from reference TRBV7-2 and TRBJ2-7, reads GAGVSQSPSNKVTEKGKDVELRCDPISGHTALYWYRQSLGQGLEFLIYFQGNSAPDKSGLPSDRFSAERTGGSVSTLTIQRTQQEDSAVYLCASSLYGTSGSYEQYFGPGTRLTVT.

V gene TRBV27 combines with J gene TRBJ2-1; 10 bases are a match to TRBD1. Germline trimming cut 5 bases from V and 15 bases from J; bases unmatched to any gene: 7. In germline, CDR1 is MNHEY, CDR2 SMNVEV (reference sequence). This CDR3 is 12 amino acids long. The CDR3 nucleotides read TGTGCCAGCAGTCCGGGACAGGGGTTTAGGTTCTTC. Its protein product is CASSPGQGFRFF.

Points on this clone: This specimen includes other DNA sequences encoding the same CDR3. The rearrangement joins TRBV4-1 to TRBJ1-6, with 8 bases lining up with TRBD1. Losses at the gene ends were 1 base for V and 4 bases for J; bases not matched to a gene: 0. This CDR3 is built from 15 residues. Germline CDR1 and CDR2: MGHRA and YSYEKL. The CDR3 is CASSQGQGYNSPLHF. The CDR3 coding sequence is TGCGCCAGCAGCCAAGGACAGGGGTATAATTCACCCCTCCACTTT.

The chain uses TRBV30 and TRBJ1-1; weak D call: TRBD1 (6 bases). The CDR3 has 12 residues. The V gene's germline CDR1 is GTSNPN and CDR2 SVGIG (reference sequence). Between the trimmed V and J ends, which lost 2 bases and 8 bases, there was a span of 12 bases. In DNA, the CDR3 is TGTGCCTGGAGTAAGGGGACACTAGAAGCTTTCTTT. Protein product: CAWSKGTLEAFF.

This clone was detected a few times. The CDR3 DNA follows: TGTGCCAGCAGCTGGGACGGGACAGAGAACACTGAAGCTTTCTTT. The encoded protein is CASSWDGTENTEAFF. The chain recombines TRBV7-3 with TRBJ1-1; 7 bases line up with TRBD1. CDR3 length: 15 amino acids. The germline gives CDR1 SGHTA, CDR2 FQGTGA. Trimming took 4 bases from V and 1 from J; bases not matched to a gene: 6.